This T cell receptor beta chain was captured by sequencing in a study of blood T cell repertoires in COVID-19. Whole-study context: Donors in the United States, Italy and Spain gave samples during acute or convalescent COVID-19. Sample material is recorded as cDNA or gDNA derived from T cells, B-cell-depleted T cells, or PBMCs.

Each participant's cohort was designated according to participant-reported clinical history. Using immunoSEQ multiplex PCR, the repertoire was profiled, and TCRdb retains in-frame clones only, with some absent. The table shows 400,000 to 500,000 clones, with around nine tenths occurring only once. CDR1 is SNHLY and CDR2 is FYNNEI in the germline V gene. Trimming removed 6 bases from V and 1 base from J; junction bases left unmatched: 5. The CDR3 consists of 14 residues. Sequencing was done on a sample of PBMCs or T cells enriched from blood (not recorded which). This sequence originates from a woman between 18 and 29 years old who had been exposed to COVID-19. The rearrangement joins TRBV2 to TRBJ1-1; 7 nucleotides line up with TRBD1. CDR3 residues: CASSSQGGNTEAFF. DNA of the CDR3: TGTGCCAGCAGCTCGCAGGGGGGGAACACTGAAGCTTTCTTT.